A selection of T cell receptor beta chains follows, all from one sample in a study of beta chain features in type 1 diabetes. TCRdb's table, derived via immunoSEQ multiplex PCR, lists solely in-frame clones and lacks some. Of 300,000 to 400,000 clones in the sample, roughly 12% were seen once. Sequenced material: naive CD4+ T cells from blood. The receptors were sampled from a young man in good health. Both conserved end residues are part of each CDR3. The D gene is left open where the match is weak. Not all rows give a size; the values are once, few, many and, for expanded clones, a class.

cdr3_nt cdr3_aa j_call d_call v_call clone_size
TGTGCCAGCAGCTTAGTGGCAGGGCAGGGAGATACGCAGTATTTT CASSLVAGQGDTQYF TRBJ2-3 . TRBV11-2 few
TGTGCCTGGACTCGAGACAGGGTCGAAAAACTGTTTTTT CAWTRDRVEKLFF TRBJ1-4 TRBD1 TRBV30 .
TGTGCCAGCAGCCTAGGTCCGCTAGCGGGAGGGCCAAGCACAGATACGCAGTATTTT CASSLGPLAGGPSTDTQYF TRBJ2-3 TRBD2 TRBV7-2 few
TGTGCCAGCAGCCTAGACTTGAGCTCCTACGAGCAGTACTTC CASSLDLSSYEQYF TRBJ2-7 . TRBV5-4 few
TGTGCCATCAGTGCCCCGCCGGGACAGGGGTCCTACGAGCAGTACTTC CAISAPPGQGSYEQYF TRBJ2-7 TRBD1 TRBV10-3 few
TGTGCCATCAGTGGGGGTAGCGGGAGTATCACAGATACGCAGTATTTT CAISGGSGSITDTQYF TRBJ2-3 TRBD2 TRBV10-3 few
TGTGCCAGCAGAAGAGGTAGCTCCTACGAGCAGTACTTC CASRRGSSYEQYF TRBJ2-7 . TRBV28 few
TGTGCCAGCTCCCAGGGAAACATTCAGTACTTC CASSQGNIQYF TRBJ2-4 . TRBV18 few
TGCGCCAGCAGCCAAGATTTAGTGTCAGATACGCAGTATTTT CASSQDLVSDTQYF TRBJ2-3 . TRBV4-3 .
TGTGCCAGCAGTCGACCCGCGGGGGGCCCCAATGAGCAGTTCTTC CASSRPAGGPNEQFF TRBJ2-1 TRBD2 TRBV28 .
TGTGCCAGCTCACCAGCGGGGGTCAATGAGCAGTTCTTC CASSPAGVNEQFF TRBJ2-1 TRBD2 TRBV18 few
TGTGCCAGCAGCGAAGACAGGGATAGCTACGAGCAGTACTTC CASSEDRDSYEQYF TRBJ2-7 TRBD1 TRBV7-9 .
TGTGCCAGCAGTGAAGAGGGTTGGGGAACAGATACGCAGTATTTT CASSEEGWGTDTQYF TRBJ2-3 . TRBV6-4 few
TGTGCCAGCAGTTCCCTAGCGGGGGCGGGAGATGAGCAGTTCTTC CASSSLAGAGDEQFF TRBJ2-1 TRBD2 TRBV6-6 .
TGTGCCAGCAGTTCCGGGGGGCAAGGCACAGATACGCAGTATTTT CASSSGGQGTDTQYF TRBJ2-3 . TRBV28 .
TGCACCAGCAACCTAAGGGACAGGGAACGCAATCAGCCCCAGCATTTT CTSNLRDRERNQPQHF TRBJ1-5 . TRBV1 .
TGTGCCAGCAGCTTAGCAGCGGGAGGGGGGGCAGATACGCAGTATTTT CASSLAAGGGADTQYF TRBJ2-3 TRBD2 TRBV7-2 .
TGTGCCAGCAGCCCCCGACAGGGTGGCTACGAGCAGTACTTC CASSPRQGGYEQYF TRBJ2-7 TRBD1 TRBV9 .
TGCGCCAGCAGCACTATGGCATTCGGGGCAGATACGCAGTATTTT CASSTMAFGADTQYF TRBJ2-3 . TRBV5-1 .
TGCGCCAGCAGCTTGGGTACTGGGCGTCGTCAGCCCCAGCATTTT CASSLGTGRRQPQHF TRBJ1-5 . TRBV5-1 few
TGTGCCAGCAGTTACCCGCTCGGACAGTCAGATGGCTACACCTTC CASSYPLGQSDGYTF TRBJ1-2 . TRBV6-6 .
TGTGCCAGCAGATACGCAGTAATGGAAAAACTGTTTTTT CASRYAVMEKLFF TRBJ1-4 . TRBV28 few
TGTGCCAGCAGCCTACCCCGCGGAGGGGGCGGCTACGAGCAGTACTTC CASSLPRGGGGYEQYF TRBJ2-7 . TRBV7-3 few
TGTGCCAGCAGTCCCCGGGGACTAGCGGGCGAGACCCAGTACTTC CASSPRGLAGETQYF TRBJ2-5 TRBD2 TRBV28 .
TGTGCCAGCAGCTTAAGCGGCCAGTCCTACGAGCAGTACTTC CASSLSGQSYEQYF TRBJ2-7 . TRBV7-2 .
TGCAGCGTTCGCCAGGGGGCAAGGAACACTGAAGCTTTCTTT CSVRQGARNTEAFF TRBJ1-1 TRBD1 TRBV29-1 few
TGTGCCATGCGACAGGACTCCTACAATGAGCAGTTCTTC CAMRQDSYNEQFF TRBJ2-1 . TRBV7-9 many
TGTGCCAGTTCCGGGACAGCAGAAACTGAAGCTTTCTTT CASSGTAETEAFF TRBJ1-1 TRBD1 TRBV19 few
TGTGCCAGCAGCCTAAGGACAGGGAACACCGGGGAGCTGTTTTTT CASSLRTGNTGELFF TRBJ2-2 TRBD1 TRBV7-9 few
TGTGCCAGTAGTGTTACAGGGGTGGCCAATAATTCACCCCTCCACTTT CASSVTGVANNSPLHF TRBJ1-6 TRBD1 TRBV19 .
TGTGCCAGCAGCCCCGGACTAGCGGGCAATGAGCAGTTCTTC CASSPGLAGNEQFF TRBJ2-1 TRBD2 TRBV7-8 .
TGTGCCAGCAGCGGGGAGGGACTAGCGGGAGTTAGCGGGGAGCTGTTTTTT CASSGEGLAGVSGELFF TRBJ2-2 TRBD2 TRBV7-2 few
TGTGCCAGCAGCTCCGGGACAGTGAACACCGGGGAGCTGTTTTTT CASSSGTVNTGELFF TRBJ2-2 TRBD1 TRBV6-5 few
TGTGCCAGTAGTACCCTTCGCGGATTAAACACCATATATTTT CASSTLRGLNTIYF TRBJ1-3 . TRBV19 few
TGTGCCAGCAGCGTAGACAACAGGGGGTTTGATGGCTACACCTTC CASSVDNRGFDGYTF TRBJ1-2 TRBD1 TRBV9 .
TGTGCCAGCAGACGGGGATATGGCTACACCTTC CASRRGYGYTF TRBJ1-2 . TRBV5-6 .
TGCGCCAGCAGCCAAGACCTCCGGCAGGTGATAAGCACAGATACGCAGTATTTT CASSQDLRQVISTDTQYF TRBJ2-3 . TRBV4-3 .
TGTGCAAGGAGTTGGGGGGGCGATAGATATAGCAATCAGCCCCAGCATTTT CARSWGGDRYSNQPQHF TRBJ1-5 . TRBV5-6 .
TGTGCCAGCAGCCCGACTGGACTGTTTTTT CASSPTGLFF TRBJ1-4 . TRBV7-9 few
TGTGCCAGCGGCCTGAGGCAAGAGACCCAGTACTTC CASGLRQETQYF TRBJ2-5 . TRBV28 few
TGCAGCGTTGAGGAGCGGGGGACACGCTCCTACAATGAGCAGTTCTTC CSVEERGTRSYNEQFF TRBJ2-1 TRBD2 TRBV29-1 few
TGCAGCGTTGAGCGACGGGGGAACACTGAAGCTTTCTTT CSVERRGNTEAFF TRBJ1-1 . TRBV29-1 few
TGTGCCAGCAGTTACTCATCCCGCGACAGGGAGCAGTTCTTC CASSYSSRDREQFF TRBJ2-1 . TRBV6-5 .
TGTGCCAGTAGTCCTGGGGACTCCACGGGTTACGAGCAGTACTTC CASSPGDSTGYEQYF TRBJ2-7 . TRBV19 few
TGTGCCAGCAGCTTAAATTTCCGCGGGTACACTGAAGCTTTCTTT CASSLNFRGYTEAFF TRBJ1-1 . TRBV7-8 .
TGTGCCATTCGACCCGGACAGCAGAACACCGGGGAGCTGTTTTTT CAIRPGQQNTGELFF TRBJ2-2 . TRBV10-3 few
TGTGCCAGCAGCTTTTTCGACTGGGGGGGGGCCTACGAGCAGTACTTC CASSFFDWGGAYEQYF TRBJ2-7 TRBD2 TRBV7-9 .
TGTGCCAGTAGTATCGGGACTAGGTACAATGAGCAGTTCTTC CASSIGTRYNEQFF TRBJ2-1 TRBD2 TRBV19 .
TGTGCCAGCAGTCTCCAAAGCAGACAGTTCGATGAGCAGTTCTTC CASSLQSRQFDEQFF TRBJ2-1 . TRBV27 .
TGTGCCAGTAGCGGAATAGCGGGCGCGGGTGAGCAGTTCTTC CASSGIAGAGEQFF TRBJ2-1 TRBD2 TRBV19 .
TGCAGCGTTGCTCCTAGCGGGAGCTACGAGCAGTACTTC CSVAPSGSYEQYF TRBJ2-7 TRBD2 TRBV29-1 .
TGTGCCAGCAGCTTGGCAGGCCACTACGAGCAGTACTTC CASSLAGHYEQYF TRBJ2-7 . TRBV5-4 .
TGTGCCAGCTCACCAGGCCGGGGTGCTAATGAAAAACTGTTTTTT CASSPGRGANEKLFF TRBJ1-4 . TRBV18 few
TGCGCCAGCAGCCAATCCGGCGGAACCACCGGGGAGCTGTTTTTT CASSQSGGTTGELFF TRBJ2-2 . TRBV5-1 .
TGTGCCAGCAGCCTGGGACAGAGTAATGAAAAACTGTTTTTT CASSLGQSNEKLFF TRBJ1-4 TRBD1 TRBV11-2 .
TGTGCCAGCTCACCACTCCCCTACACAGGGGTGCGGCAAGAGACCCAGTACTTC CASSPLPYTGVRQETQYF TRBJ2-5 TRBD1 TRBV18 few
TGCGCCAGCAGCTTGGGTGGCCTAGCGGCGCCTCTTAGCTCCTACGAGCAGTACTTC CASSLGGLAAPLSSYEQYF TRBJ2-7 TRBD2 TRBV5-1 few
TGTGCCAGCAGTGGCCGAGGGTACTCCTACGAGCAGTACTTC CASSGRGYSYEQYF TRBJ2-7 . TRBV4-2 .
TGTGCCAGCTCACCGGCGGGGAGTAGCCACAATGAGCAGTTCTTC CASSPAGSSHNEQFF TRBJ2-1 . TRBV18 .